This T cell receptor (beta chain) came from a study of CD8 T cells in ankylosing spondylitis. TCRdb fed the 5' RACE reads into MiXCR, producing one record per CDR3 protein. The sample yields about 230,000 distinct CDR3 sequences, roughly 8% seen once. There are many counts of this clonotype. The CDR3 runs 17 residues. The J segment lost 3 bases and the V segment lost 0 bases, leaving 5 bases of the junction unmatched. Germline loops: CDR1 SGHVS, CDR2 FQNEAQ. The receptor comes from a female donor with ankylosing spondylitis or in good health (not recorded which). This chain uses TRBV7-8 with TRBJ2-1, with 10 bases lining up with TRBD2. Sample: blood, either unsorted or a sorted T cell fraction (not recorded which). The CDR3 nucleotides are TGTGCCAGCAGCTTAGCGCTGGTAGCGGGAGGCTACAATGAGCAGTTCTTC. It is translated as CASSLALVAGGYNEQFF.